At least ten counts were recorded for the clone carrying this T cell receptor (beta chain). This entry belongs to a study of Graves' ophthalmopathy and Graves' hyperthyroidism. Transcripts of RNA were the source for amplifying TCR beta CDR3 regions. An initial RT-PCR round employing HTBI primers preceded a second-round multiplex PCR. TCRdb re-called the multiplex PCR reads through MiXCR, storing one row per CDR3 protein. The data show fewer than 350,000 distinct CDR3 sequences, with about a sixth seen just once and approximately 13% held by the top ten. Exclusion applied to patients with other autoimmune diseases, uncontrolled infections, pregnancy or lactation. Material: peripheral blood. The TCR was taken from an adult man with Graves' ophthalmopathy.

The chain's CDR3 is CASSQSQGAYGYTF. CDR3 in DNA: TGTGCCAGCAGCCAATCGCAGGGGGCCTATGGCTACACCTTC. The chain uses TRBV14 and TRBJ1-2, with 8 bases matching TRBD1. CDR3 length: 14 residues. The J segment lost 4 bases and the V segment lost 2 bases, leaving 3 bases of the junction unmatched. In germline, CDR1 is SGHDN, CDR2 FVKESK. The full variable domain, with the rest looked up from reference TRBV14 and TRBJ1-2, is EAGVTQFPSHSVIEKGQTVTLRCDPISGHDNLYWYRRVMGKEIKFLLHFVKESKQDESGMPNNRFLAERTGGTYSTLKVQPAELEDSGVYFCASSQSQGAYGYTFGSGTRLTVV.